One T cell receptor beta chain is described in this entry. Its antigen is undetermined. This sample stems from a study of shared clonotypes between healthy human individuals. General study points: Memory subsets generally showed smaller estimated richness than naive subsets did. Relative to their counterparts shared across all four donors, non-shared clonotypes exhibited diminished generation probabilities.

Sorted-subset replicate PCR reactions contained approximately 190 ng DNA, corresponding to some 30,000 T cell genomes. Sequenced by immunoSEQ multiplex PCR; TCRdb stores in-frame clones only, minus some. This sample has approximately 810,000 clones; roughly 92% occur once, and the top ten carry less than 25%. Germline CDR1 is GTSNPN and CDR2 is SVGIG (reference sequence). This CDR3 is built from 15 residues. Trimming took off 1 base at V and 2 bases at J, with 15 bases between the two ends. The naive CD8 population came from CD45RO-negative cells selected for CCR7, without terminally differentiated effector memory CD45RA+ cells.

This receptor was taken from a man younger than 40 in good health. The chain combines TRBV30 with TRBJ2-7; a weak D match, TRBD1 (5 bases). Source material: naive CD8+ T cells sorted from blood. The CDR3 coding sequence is TGTGCCTGGAGTGACAGGACCTATGGGACCTACGAGCAGTACTTC. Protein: CAWSDRTYGTYEQYF.